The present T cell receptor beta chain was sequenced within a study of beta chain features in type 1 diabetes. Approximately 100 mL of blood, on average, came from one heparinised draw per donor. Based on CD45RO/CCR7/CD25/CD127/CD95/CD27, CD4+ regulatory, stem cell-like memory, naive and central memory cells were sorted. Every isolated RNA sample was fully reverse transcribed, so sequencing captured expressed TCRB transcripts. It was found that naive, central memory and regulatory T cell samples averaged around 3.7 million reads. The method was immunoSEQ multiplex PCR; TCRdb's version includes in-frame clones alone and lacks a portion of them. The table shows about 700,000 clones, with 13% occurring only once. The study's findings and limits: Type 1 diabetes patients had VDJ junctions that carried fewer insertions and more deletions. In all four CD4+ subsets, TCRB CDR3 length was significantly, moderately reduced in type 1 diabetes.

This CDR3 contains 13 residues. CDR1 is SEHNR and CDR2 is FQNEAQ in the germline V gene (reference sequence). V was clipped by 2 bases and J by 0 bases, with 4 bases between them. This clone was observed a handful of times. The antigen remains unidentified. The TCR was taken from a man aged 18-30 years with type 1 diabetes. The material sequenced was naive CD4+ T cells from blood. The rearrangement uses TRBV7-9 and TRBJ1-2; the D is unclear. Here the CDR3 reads CASSLPSNYGYTF. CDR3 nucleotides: TGTGCCAGCAGCTTACCGTCTAACTATGGCTACACCTTC. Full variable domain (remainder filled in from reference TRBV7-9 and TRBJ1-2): DTGVSQNPRHKITKRGQNVTFRCDPISEHNRLYWYRQTLGQGPEFLTYFQNEAQLEKSRLLSDRFSAERPKGSFSTLEIQRTEQGDSAMYLCASSLPSNYGYTFGSGTRLTVV.